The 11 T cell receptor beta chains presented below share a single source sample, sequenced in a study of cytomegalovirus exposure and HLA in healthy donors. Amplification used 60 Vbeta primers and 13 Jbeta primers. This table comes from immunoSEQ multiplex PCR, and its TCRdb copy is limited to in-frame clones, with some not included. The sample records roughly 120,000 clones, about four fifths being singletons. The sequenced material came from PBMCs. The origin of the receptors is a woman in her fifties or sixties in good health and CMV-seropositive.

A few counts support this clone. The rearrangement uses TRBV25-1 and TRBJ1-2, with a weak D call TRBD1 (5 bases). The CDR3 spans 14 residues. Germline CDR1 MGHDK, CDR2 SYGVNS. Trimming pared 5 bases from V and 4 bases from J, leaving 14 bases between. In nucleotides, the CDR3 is TGTGCCAGCAGTTCTTTGGCAGGGCCCTATGGCTACACCTTC. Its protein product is CASSSLAGPYGYTF.

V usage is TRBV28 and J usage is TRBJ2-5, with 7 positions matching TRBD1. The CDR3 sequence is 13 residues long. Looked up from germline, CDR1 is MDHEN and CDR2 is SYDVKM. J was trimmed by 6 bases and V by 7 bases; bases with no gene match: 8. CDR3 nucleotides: TGTGCCAGCAAGAGACAGGGTGGACAGACCCAGTACTTC. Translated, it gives CASKRQGGQTQYF.

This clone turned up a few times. Here the CDR3 reads CASSRGQGKVEETQYF. For the CDR3, the DNA is TGTGCCAGCAGCAGGGGACAGGGGAAGGTGGAAGAGACCCAGTACTTC. The J gene is TRBJ2-5, the V gene TRBV21-1; the table's D call of TRBD1 was not tested on the DNA. TRBV21-1 is marked as a pseudogene. The CDR3 is 16 amino acids.

CDR3 protein: CASSLTDSNNQPQHF. Here the CDR3 DNA reads TGTGCCAGCAGCCTTACTGACAGCAACAATCAGCCCCAGCATTTT. The chain has TRBV6-6 and TRBJ1-5, with D perhaps matching TRBD1 (5 bases). Trimming shortened V by 6 bases and J by 3 bases, and 15 bases separated the two germline ends. The CDR3 is 15 residues long. Germline-derived CDR1 and CDR2 are MNHNY and SVGAGI (reference sequence).

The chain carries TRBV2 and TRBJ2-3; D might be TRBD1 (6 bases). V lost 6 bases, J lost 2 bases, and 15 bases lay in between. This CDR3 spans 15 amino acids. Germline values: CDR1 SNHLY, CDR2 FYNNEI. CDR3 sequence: CASRSDRRSTDTQYF. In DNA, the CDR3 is TGTGCCAGCAGGAGCGACAGGAGGTCCACAGATACGCAGTATTTT. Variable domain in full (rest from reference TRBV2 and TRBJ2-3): EPEVTQTPSHQVTQMGQEVILRCVPISNHLYFYWYRQILGQKVEFLVSFYNNEISEKSEIFDDQFSVERPDGSNFTLKIRSTKLEDSAMYFCASRSDRRSTDTQYFGPGTRLTVL.

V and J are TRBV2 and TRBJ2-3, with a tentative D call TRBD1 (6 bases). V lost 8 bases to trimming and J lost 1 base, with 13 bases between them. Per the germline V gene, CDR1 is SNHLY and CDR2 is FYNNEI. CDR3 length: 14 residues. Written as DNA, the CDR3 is TGTGCCAGCCGGACAGTCCGCGGCACAGATACGCAGTATTTT. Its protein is CASRTVRGTDTQYF.

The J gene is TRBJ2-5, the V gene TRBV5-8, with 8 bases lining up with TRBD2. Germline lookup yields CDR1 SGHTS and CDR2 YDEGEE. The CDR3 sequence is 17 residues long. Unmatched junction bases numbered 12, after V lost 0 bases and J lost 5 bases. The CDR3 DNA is TGTGCCAGCAGCTTGGCCGGTGGTAGCGGGATCGGGGAGACCCAGTACTTC. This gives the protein CASSLAGGSGIGETQYF.

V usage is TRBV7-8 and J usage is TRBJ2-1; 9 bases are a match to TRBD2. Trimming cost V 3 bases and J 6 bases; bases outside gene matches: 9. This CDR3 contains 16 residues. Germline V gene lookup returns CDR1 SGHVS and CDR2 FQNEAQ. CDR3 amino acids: CASSFFGGRATNEQFF. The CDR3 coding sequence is TGTGCCAGCAGCTTTTTTGGCGGGAGGGCCACCAATGAGCAGTTCTTC.

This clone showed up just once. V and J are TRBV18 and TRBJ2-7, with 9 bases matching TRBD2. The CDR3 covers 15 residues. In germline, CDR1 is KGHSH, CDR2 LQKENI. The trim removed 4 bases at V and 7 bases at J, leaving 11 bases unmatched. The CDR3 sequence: CASSRGVAGVDEQYF. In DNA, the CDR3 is TGTGCCAGCTCACGGGGGGTAGCGGGAGTGGATGAGCAGTACTTC.

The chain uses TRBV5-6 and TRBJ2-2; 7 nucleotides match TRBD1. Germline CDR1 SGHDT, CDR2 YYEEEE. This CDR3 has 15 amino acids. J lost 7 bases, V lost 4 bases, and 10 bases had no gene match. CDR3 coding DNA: TGTGCCAGCAGCGGGCCCGGGACAGCCGGCGGGGAGCTGTTTTTT. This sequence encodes CASSGPGTAGGELFF. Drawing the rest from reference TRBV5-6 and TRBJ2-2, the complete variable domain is DAGVTQSPTHLIKTRGQQVTLRCSPKSGHDTVSWYQQALGQGPQFIFQYYEEEERQRGNFPDRFSGHQFPNYSSELNVNALLLGDSALYLCASSGPGTAGGELFFGEGSRLTVL.

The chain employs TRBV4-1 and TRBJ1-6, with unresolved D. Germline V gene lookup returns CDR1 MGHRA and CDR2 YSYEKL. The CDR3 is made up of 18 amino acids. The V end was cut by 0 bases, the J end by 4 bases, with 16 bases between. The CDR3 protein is CASSQDPPARTYNSPLHF. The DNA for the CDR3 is TGCGCCAGCAGCCAAGATCCGCCAGCACGGACTTATAATTCACCCCTCCACTTT.